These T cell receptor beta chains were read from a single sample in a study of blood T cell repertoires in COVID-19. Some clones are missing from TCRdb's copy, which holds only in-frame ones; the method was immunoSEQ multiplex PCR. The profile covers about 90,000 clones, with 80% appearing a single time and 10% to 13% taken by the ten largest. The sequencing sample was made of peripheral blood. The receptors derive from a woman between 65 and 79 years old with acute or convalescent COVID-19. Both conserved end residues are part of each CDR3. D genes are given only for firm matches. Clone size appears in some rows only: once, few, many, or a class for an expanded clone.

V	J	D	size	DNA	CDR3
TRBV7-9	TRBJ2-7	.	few	TGTGCCAGCAGCCTGGCCCTACGGGGCGAGCAGTACTTC	CASSLALRGEQYF
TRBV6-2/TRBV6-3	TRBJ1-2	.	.	TGTGCCAGCAGCCCCGGGGAGGGCTACACCTTC	CASSPGEGYTF
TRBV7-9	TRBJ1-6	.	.	TGTGCCAGCAGCTTGAGTAAGCTTCCCCTCCACTTT	CASSLSKLPLHF
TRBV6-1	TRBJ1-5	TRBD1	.	TGTGCCAGCAGTGCCTTTGGACAGGCGGCTAATCAGCCCCAGCATTTT	CASSAFGQAANQPQHF
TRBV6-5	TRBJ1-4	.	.	TGTGCCAGCAAATCAGCGTCCCTGAATGAAAAACTGTTTTTT	CASKSASLNEKLFF
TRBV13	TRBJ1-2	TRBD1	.	TGTGCCAGCAGCCACTGGGGACAGGGGAACAATGGCTACACCTTC	CASSHWGQGNNGYTF
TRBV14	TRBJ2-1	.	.	TGTGCCAGCAGTCGACAGGCGCCCTACAATGAGCAGTTCTTC	CASSRQAPYNEQFF
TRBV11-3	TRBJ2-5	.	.	TGTGCCAGCAGCTTAGCAGGAGAGACCCAGTACTTC	CASSLAGETQYF
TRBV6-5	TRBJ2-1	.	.	TGTGCCAGCAGTCGCGAGCGGAGCTACAATGAGCAGTTCTTC	CASSRERSYNEQFF
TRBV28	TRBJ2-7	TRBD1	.	TGTGCCAGCAGGCCGAGACAGGGATGGGGCGAGCAGTACTTC	CASRPRQGWGEQYF
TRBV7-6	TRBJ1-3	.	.	TGTGCCAGCAGCTTTGGGGCTGGGAACACCATATATTTT	CASSFGAGNTIYF
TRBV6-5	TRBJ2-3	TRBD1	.	TGTGCCAGCAGTTTTACAGGGGGCACAGATACGCAGTATTTT	CASSFTGGTDTQYF
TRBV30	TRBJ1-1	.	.	TGTGCCTGGAGCGAACAGGTTACGAACACTGAAGCTTTCTTT	CAWSEQVTNTEAFF
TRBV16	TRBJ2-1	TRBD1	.	TGTGCCAGCAGCCAATTTACTCGACAGGGGAATGAGCAGTTCTTC	CASSQFTRQGNEQFF
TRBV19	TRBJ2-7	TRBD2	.	TGTGCCAGTAGTATAGATTACCGGGGGGTCGAGCAGTACTTC	CASSIDYRGVEQYF
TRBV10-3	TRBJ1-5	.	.	TGTGCCATCAGTGCCGAACAGGGTATTGGACAGCCCCAGCATTTT	CAISAEQGIGQPQHF
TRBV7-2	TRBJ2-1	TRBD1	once	TGTGCCAGCAGCCATGACAGGGGGCCCCACAATGAGCAGTTCTTC	CASSHDRGPHNEQFF
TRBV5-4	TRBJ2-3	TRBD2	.	TGTGCCAGCAGCCCTAGCGGGGGGGCCACAGATACGCAGTATTTT	CASSPSGGATDTQYF
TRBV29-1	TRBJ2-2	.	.	TGCAGCGCCCGGACAGCGAACACCGGGGAGCTGTTTTTT	CSARTANTGELFF
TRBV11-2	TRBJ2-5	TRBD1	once	TGTGCCAGCAGCCTCGGACAGGGGACGGAGACCCAGTACTTC	CASSLGQGTETQYF
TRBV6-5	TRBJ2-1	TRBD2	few	TGTGCCAGCAGTACTAAGCGGGAGGGCCATGAGCAGTTCTTC	CASSTKREGHEQFF
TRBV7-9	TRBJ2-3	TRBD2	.	TGTGCCAGCTCCCGGGGGGGAGAGTTAGATACGCAGTATTTT	CASSRGGELDTQYF
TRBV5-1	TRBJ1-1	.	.	TGCGCCAGCAGCTGGCCCCGGGAGAACACTGAAGCTTTCTTT	CASSWPRENTEAFF
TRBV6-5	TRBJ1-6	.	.	TGTGCCAGCAGAAATCGACAGGCTAATTCACCCCTCCACTTT	CASRNRQANSPLHF
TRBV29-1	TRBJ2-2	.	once	TGCAGCGCCGGTAACACCGGGGAGCTGTTTTTT	CSAGNTGELFF
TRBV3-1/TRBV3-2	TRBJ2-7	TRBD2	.	TGTGCCAGCAGCCTGAAGGATGGGCGGGGGAACTACGAGCAGTACTTC	CASSLKDGRGNYEQYF
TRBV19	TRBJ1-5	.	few	TGTGCCAGTCGCCGGGACATGGGTCAGCCCCAGCATTTT	CASRRDMGQPQHF
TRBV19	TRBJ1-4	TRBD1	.	TGTGCCAGTAGTATCCCTCAGGGGGCAACTAATGAAAAACTGTTTTTT	CASSIPQGATNEKLFF
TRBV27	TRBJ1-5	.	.	TGTGCCAGCAGTCCCCAGACAACCCGTCAGCCCCAGCATTTT	CASSPQTTRQPQHF
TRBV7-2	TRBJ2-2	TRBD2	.	TGTGCCAGCAGCTTAGTTAGCGGGAGGGCAGGCGGGGAGCTGTTTTTT	CASSLVSGRAGGELFF
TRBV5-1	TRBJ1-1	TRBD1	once	TGCGCCAGCAGCTTGGGACAGGGAAAGAACACTGAAGCTTTCTTT	CASSLGQGKNTEAFF
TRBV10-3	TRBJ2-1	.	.	TGTGCCATCAGTGATAGGAGCGCGAGCTCCTACAATGAGCAGTTCTTC	CAISDRSASSYNEQFF
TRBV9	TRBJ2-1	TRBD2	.	TGTGCCAGCAGCGTTGGACTAGCAGACTACAATGAGCAGTTCTTC	CASSVGLADYNEQFF
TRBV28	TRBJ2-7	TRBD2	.	TGTGCCAGCAGTCCCCCGACTAGCTTAGTCTACGAGCAGTACTTC	CASSPPTSLVYEQYF
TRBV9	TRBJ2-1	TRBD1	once	TGTGCCAGCAGCCCTCGGACAGGGGGCACCTACAATGAGCAGTTCTTC	CASSPRTGGTYNEQFF
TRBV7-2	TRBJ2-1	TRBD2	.	TGTGCCAGCAGCTCCACCCTAGCGGGAGGCCACAATGAGCAGTTCTTC	CASSSTLAGGHNEQFF
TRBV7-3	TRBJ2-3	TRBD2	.	TGTGCCAGCAGCCAGGCGGGCGGGAGAGATACGCAGTATTTT	CASSQAGGRDTQYF
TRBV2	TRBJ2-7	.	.	TGTGCCAGCCGGAGCTACGAGCAGTACTTC	CASRSYEQYF
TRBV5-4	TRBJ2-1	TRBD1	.	TGTGCCAGCAGCGTAACAGGGGGTGATGAGCAGTTCTTC	CASSVTGGDEQFF
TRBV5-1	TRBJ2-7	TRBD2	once	TGCGCCAGCAGTGAAGCGGGAGTACCCTACGAGCAGTACTTC	CASSEAGVPYEQYF
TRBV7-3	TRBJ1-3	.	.	TGTGCCAGCAGCACCCGGGACAACTCTGGAAACACCATATATTTT	CASSTRDNSGNTIYF